The 17 T cell receptor beta chains presented below share a single source sample, sequenced in a study of blood T cell repertoires in COVID-19. Only in-frame clones appear in the TCRdb table, and some are missing; sequencing was by immunoSEQ multiplex PCR. Altogether about 46,000 clones are present, around nine tenths being singletons, with the ten largest covering around a tenth. Source material: peripheral blood. These receptors all come from a man between 45 and 60 years old with active COVID-19.

V gene TRBV5-8 combines with J gene TRBJ2-5; a possible D gene is TRBD1 (5 bases). Trimming took off 0 bases at V and 2 bases at J, with 14 bases between the two ends. CDR1 is SGHTS, CDR2 YDEGEE, per germline. The CDR3 runs 16 residues. DNA of the CDR3: TGTGCCAGCAGCTTGGGGCAGGGCAGTGGGCAAGAGACCCAGTACTTC. This sequence encodes CASSLGQGSGQETQYF.

The chain couples TRBV6-1 to TRBJ2-3; D is possibly TRBD2 (7 bases). Germline loops: CDR1 MNHNS, CDR2 SASEGT. The CDR3 covers 16 residues. The V and J ends lost 3 bases and 1 base respectively, with 14 bases between them. The chain's CDR3 is CASSDPAGARTDTQYF. CDR3 in DNA: TGTGCCAGCAGTGACCCCGCGGGGGCCCGCACAGATACGCAGTATTTT.

V is TRBV2 and J is TRBJ1-2, with a tentative D call TRBD1 (6 bases). Trimming pared 4 bases from V and 6 bases from J, leaving 12 bases between. This CDR3 contains 13 residues. Germline V gene lookup returns CDR1 SNHLY and CDR2 FYNNEI. The CDR3 sequence is CASSGLGGNGYTF. In DNA, the CDR3 is TGTGCCAGCAGTGGGTTAGGGGGAAATGGCTACACCTTC.

The chain is built from TRBV6-5 and TRBJ2-3; 10 positions agree with TRBD1. The V gene's germline CDR1 is MNHEY and CDR2 SVGAGI. The CDR3 loop spans 14 amino acids. With V trimmed by 8 bases and J by 2 bases, 4 bases remained unmatched. This CDR3 reads CASEDRGVTDTQYF. The CDR3 DNA reads as TGTGCCAGCGAGGACAGGGGGGTCACAGATACGCAGTATTTT.

V gene TRBV28 combines with J gene TRBJ1-4; 11 bases are a match to TRBD1. The CDR3 loop spans 16 amino acids. V lost 3 bases, J lost 7 bases, and 7 bases stayed unmatched. Germline lookup yields CDR1 MDHEN and CDR2 SYDVKM. CDR3 amino acids: CASSFGTGGGGEKLFF. The CDR3 DNA reads TGTGCCAGCAGTTTTGGGACAGGGGGGGGCGGTGAAAAACTGTTTTTT.

The chain recombines TRBV7-2 with TRBJ2-7, with D possibly being TRBD2 (6 bases). The CDR3 is 16 amino acids. The germline gives CDR1 SGHTA, CDR2 FQGNSA. Trimming left V 5 bases short and J 2 bases short, with 19 bases between. This CDR3 reads CASSPPGERRTYEQYF. CDR3 nucleotide sequence: TGTGCCAGCAGCCCACCGGGGGAACGCCGGACCTACGAGCAGTACTTC.

In its sample, this clone was seen once. J is TRBJ2-2 and V is TRBV6-6; D remains unclear. The CDR3 length is 15 residues. Trimming cost V 7 bases and J 6 bases, with 18 bases left between them. Germline CDR1 and CDR2: MNHNY and SVGAGI (reference sequence). CDR3 nucleotide sequence: TGTGCCAGCACCCACCATCGAACACAATCCGGGGAGCTGTTTTTT. It codes for CASTHHRTQSGELFF.

The chain uses TRBV2 and TRBJ1-2; a possible D gene is TRBD1 (6 bases). Trimming took 7 bases from V and 2 from J, leaving 8 bases between them. The CDR3 spans 12 residues. The germline V gene has CDR1 SNHLY and CDR2 FYNNEI. The CDR3, as DNA: TGTGCCAGCAACAGGGCCAACTATGGCTACACCTTC. Protein product: CASNRANYGYTF.

By frequency in the sample, this clone is medium-sized. At one of its ends the junction is not consistent with the germline gene, which may arise from a read error. Additional DNA sequences in this sample encode the identical CDR3. V gene TRBV5-1 combines with J gene TRBJ1-2; weak D call: TRBD1 (5 bases). The CDR3 has 13 amino acids. From germline, CDR1 is SGHRS and CDR2 YFSETQ. The CDR3 DNA reads TGCGCCCGCAGGTCCGGGGGGGGCTATGGCTACACCTTC. It encodes CARRSGGGYGYTF. Looking up the rest from reference TRBV5-1 and TRBJ1-2 gives the full variable domain: KAGVTQTPRYLIKTRGQQVTLSCSPISGHRSVSWYQQTPGQGLQFLFEYFSETQRNKGNFPGRFSGRQFSNSRSEMNVSTLELGDSALYLCARRSGGGYGYTFGSGTRLTVV.

The V call is TRBV7-2, the J call TRBJ2-5, with 8 nucleotides matching TRBD1. The junction had 4 bases not matched to a gene; V was cut back by 5 bases and J by 5 bases. Germline-derived CDR1 and CDR2 are SGHTA and FQGNSA. The CDR3 has 13 amino acids. The CDR3 loop is CASSADREETQYF. The CDR3 DNA is TGTGCCAGCAGCGCGGACAGGGAGGAGACCCAGTACTTC.

The V gene is TRBV6-5, the J gene TRBJ1-6; D remains ambiguous. There are 14 residues in the CDR3. The germline V gene encodes CDR1 MNHEY and CDR2 SVGAGI. V lost 6 bases and J lost 6, with 12 bases in between. For the CDR3, the DNA is TGTGCCAGCAGCAGCGTCGGGTTTAATTCACCCCTCCACTTT. Its protein is CASSSVGFNSPLHF.

V is TRBV14 and J is TRBJ1-6, with 9 bases lining up with TRBD1. CDR3 length: 15 amino acids. The V and J ends lost 0 bases and 9 bases, in that order; junction bases with no gene match: 3. Germline V CDR1 and CDR2: SGHDN, FVKESK. The CDR3: CASSQEGTGISPLHF. The CDR3 region has the DNA TGTGCCAGCAGCCAAGAAGGGACAGGGATTTCACCCCTCCACTTT.

CDR3 DNA sequence: TGTGCCAGCAGCGCACAGGGTAAGAGTTCACCCCTCCACTTT. This translates into CASSAQGKSSPLHF. The chain has TRBV9 and TRBJ1-6, with D perhaps matching TRBD1 (6 bases). This CDR3 contains 14 residues. The V gene's germline CDR1 is SGDLS and CDR2 YYNGEE. V was clipped by 3 bases and J by 9 bases, with 13 bases between them.

In its sample, this clone was seen once. The DNA of the CDR3 is TGTGCCAGCAGCCGGCTAGGGACAGGGACGAATCGTGAAAAACTGTTTTTT. It specifies CASSRLGTGTNREKLFF. The chain links TRBV27 to TRBJ1-4; 9 bases align to TRBD1. The CDR3 is 17 amino acids. With V trimmed by 6 bases and J by 7 bases, 15 bases remained unmatched. CDR1 MNHEY and CDR2 SMNVEV come from the germline V gene (reference sequence).

The chain has TRBV2 and TRBJ2-7, with a possible D match to TRBD1 (5 bases). The CDR3 covers 16 residues. With 6 bases removed from V and 2 bases from J, the gap between germline ends came to 20 bases. CDR1 and CDR2 (germline): SNHLY, FYNNEI. The CDR3 reads CASSDIGAGKTYEQYF. In DNA, the CDR3 is TGTGCCAGCAGCGATATAGGGGCAGGGAAGACCTACGAGCAGTACTTC.

The chain has TRBV5-4 and TRBJ2-3, with D possibly being TRBD1 (6 bases). V lost 1 base, J lost 2 bases, and 11 bases lay in between. Germline V gives CDR1 SGHNT, CDR2 YYREEE (reference sequence). The CDR3 runs to 15 residues. The CDR3 DNA follows: TGTGCCAGCAGCTTGCAGCTGGGGGCCACAGATACGCAGTATTTT. Translation gives CASSLQLGATDTQYF.

The V gene is TRBV11-3, the J gene TRBJ2-7; 11 bases fit TRBD2. Germline loops: CDR1 SGHNT, CDR2 YENEEA. Trimming at V came to 4 bases and at J to 4 bases, leaving 6 bases not matched to a gene. The CDR3 has 15 residues. CDR3 in DNA: TGTGCCAGCAGCTCCTCTAGCGGGGGGAGGTACGAGCAGTACTTC. Protein product: CASSSSSGGRYEQYF.